The next 4 T cell receptor beta chains were all read from a single sample in a study of blood T cells in healthy people across ages. The use of a sample-barcoded 5' primer and a J-beta primer mix characterized a second PCR of 7 to 11 cycles. One entry per CDR3 protein results from TCRdb running MiXCR on the 5' RACE reads. This sample has some 880,000 distinct CDR3 sequences, with approximately 35% found just once. The sequenced sample was blood. The receptors originated from a man between 18 and 35 years old in good health.

This clonotype was seen a handful of times. The rearrangement links TRBV3-1 to TRBJ2-5; 9 bases are shared with TRBD1. The CDR3 runs to 13 residues. Germline CDR1 reads LGHDT; CDR2 reads YNNKEL (reference sequence). V lost 9 bases and J lost 5; bases outside the gene matches: 7. The DNA for the CDR3 is TGTGCCAGTTCAACAGGGGGCGGGGAGACCCAGTACTTC. This codes for CASSTGGGETQYF.

The rearrangement uses TRBV5-4 and TRBJ1-2; D perhaps matches TRBD1 (6 bases). The CDR3 is 17 residues long. The V end was cut by 1 base, the J end by 0 bases, with 16 bases between. From germline, CDR1 is SGHNT and CDR2 YYREEE (reference sequence). The CDR3 region has the DNA TGTGCCAGCAGCTTGTTTAGCGGAGGACAGACTAACTATGGCTACACCTTC. Translating it yields CASSLFSGGQTNYGYTF.

For this clonotype: One base away lies a much larger clone, so this may be a sequencing read error. V usage is TRBV4-2 and J usage is TRBJ2-3; D is perhaps TRBD1 (5 bases). CDR1 is LGHNA and CDR2 is YNFKEQ in the germline V gene. V was shortened by 5 bases and J by 1 base, with 16 bases between the two germline ends. There are 16 residues in the CDR3. The CDR3 is CASSFRQRSGTDTQYF. CDR3 in DNA: TGTGCCAGCAGCTTCCGACAGAGATCCGGCACAGATACGCAGTATTTT.

This clonotype was seen only a few times. The chain recombines TRBV12-3 or TRBV12-4 with TRBJ1-1; 8 bases agree with TRBD1. This CDR3 spans 12 amino acids. V dropped 6 bases and J dropped 7; count of bases not matched to a gene: 4. CDR3 amino acids: CASSPGGGEAFF. The CDR3 DNA reads TGTGCCAGCAGCCCAGGGGGCGGTGAAGCTTTCTTT.